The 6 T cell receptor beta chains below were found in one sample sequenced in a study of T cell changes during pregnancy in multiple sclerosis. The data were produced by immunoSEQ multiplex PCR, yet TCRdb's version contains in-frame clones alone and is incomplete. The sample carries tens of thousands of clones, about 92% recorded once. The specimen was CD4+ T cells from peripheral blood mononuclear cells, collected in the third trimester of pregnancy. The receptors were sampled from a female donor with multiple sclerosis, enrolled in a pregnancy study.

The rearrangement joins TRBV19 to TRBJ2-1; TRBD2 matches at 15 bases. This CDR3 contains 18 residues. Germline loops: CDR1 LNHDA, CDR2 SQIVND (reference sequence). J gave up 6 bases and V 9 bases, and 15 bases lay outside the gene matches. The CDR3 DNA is TGTGCCAGCTCCCCGGGACTAGCGGGAGGTCCAGGGGGCAATGAGCAGTTCTTC. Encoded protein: CASSPGLAGGPGGNEQFF.

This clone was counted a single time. In nucleotides, the CDR3 is TGTGCCAGCAAGCAGGGACAGGGGAGGACCGGGGAGCTGTTTTTT. This codes for CASKQGQGRTGELFF. The chain combines TRBV2 with TRBJ2-2, with 10 bases that match TRBD1. CDR1 is SNHLY, CDR2 FYNNEI, per germline. V shed 7 bases and J 5 bases; nucleotides not matched to a gene: 7. CDR3 length: 15 residues.

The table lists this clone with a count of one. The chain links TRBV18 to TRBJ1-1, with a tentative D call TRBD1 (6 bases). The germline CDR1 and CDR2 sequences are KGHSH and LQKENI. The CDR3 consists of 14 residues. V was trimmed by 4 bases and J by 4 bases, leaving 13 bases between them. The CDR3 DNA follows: TGTGCCAGCTCACGTATCACAGGGTTCACTGAAGCTTTCTTT. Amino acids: CASSRITGFTEAFF.

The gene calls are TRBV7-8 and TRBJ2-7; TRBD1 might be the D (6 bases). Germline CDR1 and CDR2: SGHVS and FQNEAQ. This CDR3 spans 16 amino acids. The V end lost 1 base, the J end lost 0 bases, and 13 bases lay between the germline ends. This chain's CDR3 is CASSLGTAQSSYEQYF. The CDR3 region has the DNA TGTGCCAGCAGCTTAGGGACAGCTCAGAGCTCCTACGAGCAGTACTTC.

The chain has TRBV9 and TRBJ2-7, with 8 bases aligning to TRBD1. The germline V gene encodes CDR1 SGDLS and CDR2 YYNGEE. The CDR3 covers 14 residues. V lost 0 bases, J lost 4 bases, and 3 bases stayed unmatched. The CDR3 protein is CASSVGQGWYEQYF. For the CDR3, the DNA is TGTGCCAGCAGCGTAGGACAGGGGTGGTACGAGCAGTACTTC.

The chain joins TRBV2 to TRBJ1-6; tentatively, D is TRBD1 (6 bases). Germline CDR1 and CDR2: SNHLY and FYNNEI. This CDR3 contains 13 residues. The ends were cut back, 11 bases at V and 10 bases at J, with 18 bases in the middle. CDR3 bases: TGTGCCTCGAGGGGGGGCGAAGGGTCACCCCTCCACTTT. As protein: CASRGGEGSPLHF. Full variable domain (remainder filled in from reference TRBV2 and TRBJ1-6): EPEVTQTPSHQVTQMGQEVILRCVPISNHLYFYWYRQILGQKVEFLVSFYNNEISEKSEIFDDQFSVERPDGSNFTLKIRSTKLEDSAMYFCASRGGEGSPLHFGNGTRLTVT.